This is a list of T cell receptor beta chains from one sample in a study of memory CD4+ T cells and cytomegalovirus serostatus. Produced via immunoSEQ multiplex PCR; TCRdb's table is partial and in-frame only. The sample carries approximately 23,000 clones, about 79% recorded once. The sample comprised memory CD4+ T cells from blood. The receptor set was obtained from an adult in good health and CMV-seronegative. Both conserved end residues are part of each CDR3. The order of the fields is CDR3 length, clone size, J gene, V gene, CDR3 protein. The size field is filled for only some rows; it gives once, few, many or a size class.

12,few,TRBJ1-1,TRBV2,CASSGQSAEAFF
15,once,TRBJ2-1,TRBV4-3,CASSQELGAWNEQFF
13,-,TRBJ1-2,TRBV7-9,CASSWGQEESYTF
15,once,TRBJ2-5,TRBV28,CASSTNQGPQETQYF
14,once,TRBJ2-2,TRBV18,CASSPPINTGELFF
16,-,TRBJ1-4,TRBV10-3,CAISDGVGDLMKKLFF
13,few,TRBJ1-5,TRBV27,CASSWTNNQPQHF
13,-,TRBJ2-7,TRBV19,CASVQTGAYEQYF
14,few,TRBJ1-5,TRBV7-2,CASSLDAGNQPQHF
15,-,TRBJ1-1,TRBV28,CASSGTGGRGTEAFF
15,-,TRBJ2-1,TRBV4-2,CASSQEASGGREQFF
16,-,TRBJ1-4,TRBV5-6,CASSLAGLGIPEKLFF
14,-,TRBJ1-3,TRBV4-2,CASSLSRGGNTIYF
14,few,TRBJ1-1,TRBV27,CASSPGRENTEAFF
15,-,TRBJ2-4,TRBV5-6,CASSPTALAKNIQYF
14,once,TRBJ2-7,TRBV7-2,CASRKGTSQLEQYF
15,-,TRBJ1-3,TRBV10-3,CAISERGLSGNTIYF
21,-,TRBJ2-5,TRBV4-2,CASSQDSSRTSPPIAEETQYF
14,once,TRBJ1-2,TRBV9,CASSVMPGSSGYTF
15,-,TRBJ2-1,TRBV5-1,CASRPGTGAANEQFF
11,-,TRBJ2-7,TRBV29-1,CSVNRLGEQYF
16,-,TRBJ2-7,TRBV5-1,CASRAVGTGSSYEQYF
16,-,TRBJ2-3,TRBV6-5,CASSYSIRGVTDTQYF
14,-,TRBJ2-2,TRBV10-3,CAISLGQNTGELFF
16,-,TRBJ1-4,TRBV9,CASSPDEITRNEKLFF
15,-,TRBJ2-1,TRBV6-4,CASSDGTSGKDEQFF
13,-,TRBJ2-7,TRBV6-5,CASSSDRAYEQYF
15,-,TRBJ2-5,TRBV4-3,CASSQASRGRATQYF
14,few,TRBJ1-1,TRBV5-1,CASSLLGQNTEAFF
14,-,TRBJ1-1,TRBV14,CASSSTGPSTEAFF
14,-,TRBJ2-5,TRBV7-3,CASSSGLAGETQYF
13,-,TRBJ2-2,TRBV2,CASTPEGTGELFF
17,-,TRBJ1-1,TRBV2,CASSGGTGDPRNTEAFF
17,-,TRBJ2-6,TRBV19,CASSTGVLSYRANVLTF
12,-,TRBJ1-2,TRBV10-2,CASSPDSYGYTF
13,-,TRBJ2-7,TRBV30,CAWSASERGAQYF
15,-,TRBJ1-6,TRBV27,CASSLGTGKYSPLHF
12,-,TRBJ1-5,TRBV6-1,CASRLSNQPQHF
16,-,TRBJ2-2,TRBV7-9,CASRFSTSRGTGELFF
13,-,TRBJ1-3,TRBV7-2,CASSPLGGNTIYF
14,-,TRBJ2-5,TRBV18,CASSLPDRRETQYF
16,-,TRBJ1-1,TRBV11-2,CASSSLDRGSNTEAFF
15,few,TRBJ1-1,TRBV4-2,CASSRIDSSPTEAFF
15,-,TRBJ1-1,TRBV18,CASSPPTEKRTEAFF
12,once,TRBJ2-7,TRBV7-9,CASSFDSYEQYF
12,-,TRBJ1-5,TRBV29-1,CSVEGIGQPQHF
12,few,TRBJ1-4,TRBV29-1,CSVAWGNEKLFF
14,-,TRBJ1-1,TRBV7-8,CASSQGQSRAEAFF
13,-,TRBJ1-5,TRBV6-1,CATNWWGNQPQHF
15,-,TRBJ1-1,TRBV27,CASSLSGDAHTEAFF